Only a few counts were recorded for the clone carrying this T cell receptor (beta chain). This specimen comes from a study of blood T cell repertoires in COVID-19. In the study overall: Acute and convalescent COVID-19 samples came from the United States, Italy and Spain. PBMCs, B-cell-depleted T cells, or T cells provided the cDNA or gDNA that made up the material.

J gave up 5 bases and V 6 bases, and 4 bases lay outside the gene matches. CDR3 length: 15 amino acids. Germline loops: CDR1 MNHEY, CDR2 SVGAGI. How the authors handled the data: For nucleated cells, counts were estimated from reference gene primer amplification. TCRdb keeps only in-frame clones here, not all; method: immunoSEQ multiplex PCR. D and trimming come from the DNA, and the V and J calls and clone size come from that table. The sample has under 300,000 clones; approximately 87% are singletons. This clonotype originated in a man aged 55 to 70 with acute or convalescent COVID-19. Sample: peripheral blood. The chain links TRBV6-5 to TRBJ2-3, with 14 bases lining up with TRBD2. The CDR3, as DNA: TGTGCCAGCAGACCCGGACTAGCGGGAGGAGATACGCAGTATTTT. Amino acids: CASRPGLAGGDTQYF.